In this sample, the clone carrying this T cell receptor beta chain turned up many times. The length of the CDR3 is 14 residues. The germline V gene has CDR1 ENHRY and CDR2 SYGVKD. With V trimmed by 10 bases and J by 4 bases, 10 bases remained unmatched. At least 3 on the Clinical Activity Score was recorded for ophthalmopathy patients, who also had NOSPECS grade at least 4 and duration under 3 months. Patients with uncontrolled infections, other autoimmune diseases, pregnancy or lactation were excluded. Fresh peripheral blood, approximately 10 ml, yielded the PBMCs. The data originate from a study of T cells in Graves' hyperthyroidism and ophthalmopathy. Overall study context: Peripheral blood samples were taken at initial diagnosis, prior to any treatment.

RNA transcripts were the template for amplifying TCR beta CDR3 regions. HTBI primers were used for first-round RT-PCR of the TCR CDR3. MiXCR, applied by TCRdb to the multiplex PCR reads, yields one record per CDR3 protein. The data hold 600,000 or so distinct CDR3 sequences, with 13% to 15% observed a single time. The origin of this receptor is a woman younger than 30 with Graves' ophthalmopathy. The chain employs TRBV10-3 and TRBJ1-1; 9 bases are shared with TRBD1. What was sequenced was blood. CDR3 sequence: CATMGMDRGTEAFF. As DNA, the CDR3 is TGTGCCACCATGGGTATGGACAGGGGCACTGAAGCTTTCTTT.